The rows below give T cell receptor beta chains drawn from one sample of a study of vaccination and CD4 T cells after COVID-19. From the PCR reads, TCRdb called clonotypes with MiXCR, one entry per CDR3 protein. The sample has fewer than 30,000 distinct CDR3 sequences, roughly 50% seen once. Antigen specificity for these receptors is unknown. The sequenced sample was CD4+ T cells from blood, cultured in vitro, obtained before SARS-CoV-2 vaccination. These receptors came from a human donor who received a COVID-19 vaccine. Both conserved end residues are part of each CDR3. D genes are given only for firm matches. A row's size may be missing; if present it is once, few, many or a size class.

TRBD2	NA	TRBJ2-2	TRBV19	TGTGCCAGTAGTATTCGCGGGGGGGCCTTCGGGGAGCTGTTTTTT	CASSIRGGAFGELFF
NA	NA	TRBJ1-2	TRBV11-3	TGTGCCAGCAGCTTAAGGGGGGGATATTATGGCTACACCTTC	CASSLRGGYYGYTF
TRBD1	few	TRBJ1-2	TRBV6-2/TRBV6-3	TGTGCCAGCAGTTACACACTGGGACAGGGGGCCTCCTATGGCTACACCTTC	CASSYTLGQGASYGYTF
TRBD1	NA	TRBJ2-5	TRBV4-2	TGTGCCAGCAGCCAGATTAGACAGGGGGTCATAGAGACCCAGTACTTC	CASSQIRQGVIETQYF
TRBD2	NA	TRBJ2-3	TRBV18	TGTGCCAGCTCACCACCACTACTAGCGGGGGGTATCACAGATACGCAGTATTTT	CASSPPLLAGGITDTQYF
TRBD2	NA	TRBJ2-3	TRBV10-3	TGTGCCATCAGTGAGGAGCGGGGGGGAGGAGATACGCAGTATTTT	CAISEERGGGDTQYF
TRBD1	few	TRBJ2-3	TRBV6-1	TGTGCCAGCAGCCGACAGGGCCTCACAGATACGCAGTATTTT	CASSRQGLTDTQYF
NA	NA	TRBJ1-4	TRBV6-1	TGTGCCAGCAGACCCCCGGGGGGGATCCGCGAAAAACTGTTTTTT	CASRPPGGIREKLFF
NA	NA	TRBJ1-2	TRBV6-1	TGTGCCAGCAGCTCTGCACTTTCCCAGGGGTATGGCTACACCTTC	CASSSALSQGYGYTF
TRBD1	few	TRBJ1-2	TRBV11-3	TGTGCCAGCAGTTCAAGCGGAACCGGACAGGGGGCGAAAGGCTACACCTTC	CASSSSGTGQGAKGYTF
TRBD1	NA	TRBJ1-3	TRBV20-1	TGCAGTGCTAGACAGGGGGCACAAGGAAACACCATATATTTT	CSARQGAQGNTIYF
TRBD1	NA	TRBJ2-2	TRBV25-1	TGTGCCAGCAGTGAAACGAATCCGGGACAGGGTTTGCCCGGGGAGCTGTTTTTT	CASSETNPGQGLPGELFF
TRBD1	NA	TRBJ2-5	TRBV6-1	TGTGCCAGCAGTGATCACAGGGGAACATACCAAGAGACCCAGTACTTC	CASSDHRGTYQETQYF
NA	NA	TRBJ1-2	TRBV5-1	TGCGCCAGCAGCTTGAAAGGGGACGGCTATGGCTACACCTTC	CASSLKGDGYGYTF
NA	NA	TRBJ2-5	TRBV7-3	TGTGCCAGCAGCTCGGGGGCGTGGGAGACCCAGTACTTC	CASSSGAWETQYF
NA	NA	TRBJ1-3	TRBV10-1	TGCGCCAGCAGCGAACCGGGGGTCACCATATATTTT	CASSEPGVTIYF
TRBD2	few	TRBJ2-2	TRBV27	TGTGCCAGCAGTTTATCGCCTCTACTAGCGGACAACACCGGGGAGCTGTTTTTT	CASSLSPLLADNTGELFF
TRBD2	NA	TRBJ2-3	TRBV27	TGTGCCAGCAGACTCGGTCGGCTAGCGGTGGCAGATACGCAGTATTTT	CASRLGRLAVADTQYF
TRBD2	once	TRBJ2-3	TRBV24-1	TGTGCCACCAGCCCAGACGGACTAGCGGTTAGCACAGATACGCAGTATTTT	CATSPDGLAVSTDTQYF
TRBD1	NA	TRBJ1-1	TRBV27	TGTGCCAGCAGTTCATTAGGGGGTGTAGACAGGGCGAACACTGAAGCTTTCTTT	CASSSLGGVDRANTEAFF
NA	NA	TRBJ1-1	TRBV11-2	TGTGCCAGCACCTTGACCGGGGGCACTGAAGCTTTCTTT	CASTLTGGTEAFF
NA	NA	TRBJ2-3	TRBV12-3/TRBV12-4	TGTGCCAGCAGTTCCCCCCCTAGCACAGATACGCAGTATTTT	CASSSPPSTDTQYF
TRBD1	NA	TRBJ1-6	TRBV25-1	TGTGCCAGCCTAAGGGACAGGGGGGATAAAGATTCACCCCTCCACTTT	CASLRDRGDKDSPLHF
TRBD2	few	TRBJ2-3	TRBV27	TGTGCCAGCAGTACGCGGGGGGCCGGAAGAGATACGCAGTATTTT	CASSTRGAGRDTQYF
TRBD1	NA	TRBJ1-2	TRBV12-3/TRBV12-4	TGTGCCAGCAGCCCGACAGGGGGCAACTATGGCTACACCTTC	CASSPTGGNYGYTF
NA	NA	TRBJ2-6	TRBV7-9	TGTGCCAGCAGCTTAGGGGTAGGGTCTGGGGCCAACGTCCTGACTTTC	CASSLGVGSGANVLTF
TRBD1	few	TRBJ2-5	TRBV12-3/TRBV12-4	TGTGCCACCGGGGACAGGGAGCAAGAGACCCAGTACTTC	CATGDREQETQYF
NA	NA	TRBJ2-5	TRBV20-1	TGCAGTGCCGGAAAATTTTCGGCCCTACTAGACGAGACCCAGTACTTC	CSAGKFSALLDETQYF
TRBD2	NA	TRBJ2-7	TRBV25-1	TGTGCCAGCAGTTTAGATCCGCGGGAGCCCTACGAGCAGTACTTC	CASSLDPREPYEQYF
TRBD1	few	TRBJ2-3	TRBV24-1	TGTGCCACCACTAGAGGACAGGGGACAGATACGCAGTATTTT	CATTRGQGTDTQYF
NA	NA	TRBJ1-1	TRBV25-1	TGTGCCAGCAGTGAATTGGGGGGTCGGAACACTGAAGCTTTCTTT	CASSELGGRNTEAFF
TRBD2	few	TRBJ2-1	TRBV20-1	TGCAGTGCTATAACTAGCGGGGGTCCCGCCTACAATGAGCAGTTCTTC	CSAITSGGPAYNEQFF
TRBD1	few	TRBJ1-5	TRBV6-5	TGTGCCAGCAGTTCCGGGACAGGGCGCTTTGGACAGCCCCAGCATTTT	CASSSGTGRFGQPQHF
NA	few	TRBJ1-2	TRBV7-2	TGTGCCAGCAGCTTAGGCAGGGGATATGGCTACACCTTC	CASSLGRGYGYTF
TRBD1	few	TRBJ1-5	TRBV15	TGTGCCACCAGCAGAGACCCGGGGACAGGGAAGAATCAGCCCCAGCATTTT	CATSRDPGTGKNQPQHF
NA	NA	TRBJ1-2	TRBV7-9	TGTGCCAGCAGCCACGGGACGGATGGCTACACCTTC	CASSHGTDGYTF
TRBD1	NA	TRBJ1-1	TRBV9	TGTGCCAGCAGTCGTATCCGGGACAGGAATCGGGCGAACACTGAAGCTTTCTTT	CASSRIRDRNRANTEAFF
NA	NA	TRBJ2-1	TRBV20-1	TGCAGTGCTAGAGTCCGCTACAATGAGCAGTTCTTC	CSARVRYNEQFF
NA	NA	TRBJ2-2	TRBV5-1	TGCGCCAGCAGCTTGTTAGTCGGGGATTCCACCGGGGAGCTGTTTTTT	CASSLLVGDSTGELFF
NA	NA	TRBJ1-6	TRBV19	TGTGCCAGTAGTTCAGGGACGGTCCTCTCACCCCTCCACTTT	CASSSGTVLSPLHF
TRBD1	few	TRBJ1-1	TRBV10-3	TGTGCCATCAGTGAGGCCTCGACAGGGGGTACTGAAGCTTTCTTT	CAISEASTGGTEAFF
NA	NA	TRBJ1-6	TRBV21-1	TGTGCCAGCAGCAATAAAGGGGTAGGGGACAATAATTCACCCCTCCACTTT	CASSNKGVGDNNSPLHF
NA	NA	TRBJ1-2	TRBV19	TGTGCCAGTAGTATGGTTCCGGGGGGCAGACAGGTTTATGGCTACACCTTC	CASSMVPGGRQVYGYTF
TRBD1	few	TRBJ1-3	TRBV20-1	TGCAGTGCTAGGGAGGACAGGGTAACTTCTGGAAACACCATATATTTT	CSAREDRVTSGNTIYF